This paragraph reports one T cell receptor (beta chain). Here immunoSEQ multiplex PCR was the method, and the copy in TCRdb shows in-frame clones only, minus some. The sample consists of approximately 23,000 clones, about 87% of them appearing once. The data were obtained in a study of blood T cell repertoires in COVID-19. Germline loops: CDR1 SGDLS, CDR2 YYNGEE. The CDR3 totals 14 residues. Trimming cost V 5 bases and J 1 base; bases outside gene matches: 5. This TCR derives from a woman older than 75 with active COVID-19. The source material was peripheral blood. The chain has TRBV9 and TRBJ1-2, with 7 bases identical to TRBD1. CDR3 loop: CASSSGTVNYGYTF. Here the CDR3 DNA reads TGTGCCAGCAGTTCCGGGACAGTTAACTATGGCTACACCTTC.